This note documents a single T cell receptor (beta chain) sequence. Sequencing was performed with immunoSEQ multiplex PCR; in TCRdb, only in-frame clones are kept and a portion is missing. The data contain roughly 34,000 clones, around 95% of them singletons. The germline CDR1 and CDR2 sequences are LNHDA and SQIVND (reference sequence). The CDR3 spans 15 residues. The trim removed 5 bases at V and 0 bases at J, leaving 4 bases unmatched. These data are taken from a study of T cells in tuberculosis. Whole-study context: T cells were selected with CD1B tetramers loaded with glucose monomycolate.

Adolescents were screened for latent TB by skin test and IGRA. The sequence was collected from a donor between 10 and 35 years old with latent tuberculosis or without tuberculosis infection. The chain uses TRBV19 and TRBJ1-5; 7 bases are a match to TRBD1. The sequenced sample was PBMCs. CDR3 residues: CASSGDSYSNQPQHF. For the CDR3, the DNA is TGTGCCAGTAGTGGGGACAGCTATAGCAATCAGCCCCAGCATTTT. Variable domain in full (rest from reference TRBV19 and TRBJ1-5): DGGITQSPKYLFRKEGQNVTLSCEQNLNHDAMYWYRQDPGQGLRLIYYSQIVNDFQKGDIAEGYSVSREKKESFPLTVTSAQKNPTAFYLCASSGDSYSNQPQHFGDGTRLSIL.